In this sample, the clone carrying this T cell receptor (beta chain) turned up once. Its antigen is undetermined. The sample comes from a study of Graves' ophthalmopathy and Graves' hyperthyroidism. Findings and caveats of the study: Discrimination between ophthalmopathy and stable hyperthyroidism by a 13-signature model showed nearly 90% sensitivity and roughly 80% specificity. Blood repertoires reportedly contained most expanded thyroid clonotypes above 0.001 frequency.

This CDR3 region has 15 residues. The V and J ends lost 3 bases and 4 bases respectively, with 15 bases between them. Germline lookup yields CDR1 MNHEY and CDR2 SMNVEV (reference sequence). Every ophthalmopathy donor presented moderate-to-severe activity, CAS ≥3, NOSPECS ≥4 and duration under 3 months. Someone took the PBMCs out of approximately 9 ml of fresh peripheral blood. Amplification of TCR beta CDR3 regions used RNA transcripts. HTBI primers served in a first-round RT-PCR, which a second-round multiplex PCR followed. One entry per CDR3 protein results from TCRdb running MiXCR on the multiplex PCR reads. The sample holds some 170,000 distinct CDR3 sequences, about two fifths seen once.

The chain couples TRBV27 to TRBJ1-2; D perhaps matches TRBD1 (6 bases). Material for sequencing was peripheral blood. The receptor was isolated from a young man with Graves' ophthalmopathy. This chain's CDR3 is CASSFRGSSPYGYTF. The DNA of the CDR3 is TGTGCCAGCAGTTTCAGGGGATCATCTCCCTATGGCTACACCTTC.